Below, one TCR beta chain is given with its context. Its antigen remains unidentified. The data belong to a study of response to subunit inactivated influenza vaccine. Regarding the study as a whole: The authors suggested that every seasonal influenza vaccination recruits few new T cells.

Per germline, CDR1 SGHAT and CDR2 FQNNGV. The CDR3 is 16 amino acids. V shed 3 bases and J 4 bases; nucleotides not matched to a gene: 5. TCRdb re-derived calls from the RT-PCR reads in MiXCR, one entry per CDR3 protein. The data hold around 470,000 distinct CDR3 sequences, with approximately 7.7% observed a single time. V and J are TRBV11-2 and TRBJ2-7; 14 bases line up with TRBD2. Sequencing used PBMCs from blood, obtained 23 months after vaccination. The sequence was obtained from a man aged 50 to 75 who received an inactivated influenza vaccine. In DNA form, the CDR3 reads TGTGCCAGCAGCTTGACTAGCGGGGGGGCTCGGTACGAGCAGTACTTC. This encodes CASSLTSGGARYEQYF.